These 8 T cell receptor beta chains originate from one sample sequenced in a study of memory CD4+ T cells and cytomegalovirus serostatus. Here immunoSEQ multiplex PCR was the method, and the copy in TCRdb shows in-frame clones only, minus some. The data show fewer than 35,000 clones, 76% seen once. The sort gate was single viable CD3+CD4+CD8-CD45RO+ cells for memory CD4+ T cells. Sequenced: memory CD4+ T cells from blood. The origin of the receptors is an adult in good health and CMV-seronegative.

V usage is TRBV10-2 and J usage is TRBJ1-2, with no clear D. V was clipped by 7 bases and J by 6 bases, with 15 bases between them. The germline gives CDR1 WSHSY, CDR2 SAAADI. The CDR3 extends over 13 amino acids. The CDR3 DNA reads as TGCGCCAGCATGAGCTATGACGGGGATGGCTACACCTTC. It is translated as CASMSYDGDGYTF.

The table lists this clone with a few counts. The chain uses TRBV28 and TRBJ1-3, with 7 bases identical to TRBD1. Germline V CDR1 and CDR2: MDHEN, SYDVKM. The CDR3 loop spans 15 amino acids. After removal of 6 bases from V and 0 bases from J, the junction contained 5 bases not matched to a gene. DNA of the CDR3: TGTGCCAGCAGAAAACAGGGGATCTCTGGAAACACCATATATTTT. This codes for CASRKQGISGNTIYF. The full variable domain, in which reference TRBV28 and TRBJ1-3 provide the parts outside the CDR3, is DVKVTQSSRYLVKRTGEKVFLECVQDMDHENMFWYRQDPGLGLRLIYFSYDVKMKEKGDIPEGYSVSREKKERFSLILESASTNQTSMYLCASRKQGISGNTIYFGEGSWLTVV.

This chain joins TRBV4-2 and TRBJ2-1; TRBD2 matches at 16 bases. Germline V gene sequence: CDR1 LGHNA, CDR2 YNFKEQ. This CDR3 spans 20 amino acids. Germline trimming cut 1 base from V and 6 bases from J; bases unmatched to any gene: 12. The CDR3 reads CASSQGGGLAGGPGPNEQFF. The CDR3 DNA reads as TGTGCCAGCAGCCAAGGAGGGGGACTAGCGGGAGGGCCGGGGCCCAATGAGCAGTTCTTC.

The CDR3 loop is CASSDSTVVNQPQHF. The CDR3 coding sequence is TGTGCCAGCAGTGACTCGACAGTTGTCAATCAGCCCCAGCATTTT. This rearrangement joins TRBV6-4 to TRBJ1-5; TRBD1 is a possible D gene (5 bases). Germline V gives CDR1 MRHNA, CDR2 SNTAGT. Trimming cost V 0 bases and J 3 bases, with 9 bases left between them. This CDR3 has 15 residues.

The V and J genes are TRBV6-5 and TRBJ1-5, with 8 bases that match TRBD1. CDR3 length equals 14 residues. Losses at the gene ends were 6 bases for V and 1 base for J; bases not matched to a gene: 2. Germline V gene data show CDR1 as MNHEY and CDR2 as SVGAGI. The CDR3: CASSRTGSNQPQHF. The CDR3 DNA follows: TGTGCCAGCAGCCGGACAGGGAGCAATCAGCCCCAGCATTTT.

Only one count was recorded for this clone. One junction end disagrees with the germline gene, perhaps due to a read error. The chain carries TRBV7-7 and TRBJ2-5, with unresolved D. CDR1 and CDR2 (germline): SSHAT, FNYEAQ (reference sequence). CDR3 length equals 16 residues. CDR3 coding DNA: TGTGCTAGCAGCCAAAGGGTTGGACGAGGCGAGGAGACCCAGTACTTC. Translating gives CASSQRVGRGEETQYF.

V usage is TRBV5-6 and J usage is TRBJ2-7; D unresolved. Trimming left V 3 bases short and J 3 bases short, with 4 bases between. Germline loops: CDR1 SGHDT, CDR2 YYEEEE. The length of the CDR3 is 11 residues. For the CDR3, the DNA is TGTGCCAGCAGCTCCTTCTACGAGCAGTACTTC. Translating gives CASSSFYEQYF. The full variable domain, rest sourced from reference TRBV5-6 and TRBJ2-7, is DAGVTQSPTHLIKTRGQQVTLRCSPKSGHDTVSWYQQALGQGPQFIFQYYEEEERQRGNFPDRFSGHQFPNYSSELNVNALLLGDSALYLCASSSFYEQYFGPGTRLTVT.

This chain uses TRBV13 with TRBJ1-3; 8 bases map to TRBD1. The CDR3 contains 15 residues. The germline V gene has CDR1 PRHDT and CDR2 FYEKMQ (reference sequence). V lost 5 bases and J lost 1; bases outside the gene matches: 4. The CDR3 DNA is TGTGCCAGCAGCAAAACAGGGGGTTCTGGAAACACCATATATTTT. Its protein is CASSKTGGSGNTIYF. The variable domain in full, completed from reference TRBV13 and TRBJ1-3, reads AAGVIQSPRHLIKEKRETATLKCYPIPRHDTVYWYQQGPGQDPQFLISFYEKMQSDKGSIPDRFSAQQFSDYHSELNMSSLELGDSALYFCASSKTGGSGNTIYFGEGSWLTVV.